Sequencing of this T cell receptor beta chain was carried out in a study of T cells in Graves' hyperthyroidism and ophthalmopathy. Study-wide findings and caveats: Most clonotypes expanded in thyroid above 0.001 were likewise present in blood.

V lost 6 bases and J 5 bases, leaving 14 bases between the germline ends. The germline V gene has CDR1 MDHEN and CDR2 SYDVKM. The CDR3 is 14 residues long. RNA transcripts were the template for amplifying TCR beta CDR3 regions. The HTBI primer set served for first-round RT-PCR of the TCR CDR3. TCRdb recomputed calls from the multiplex PCR reads with MiXCR, one row per CDR3 protein. The profile shows a few hundred thousand distinct CDR3 sequences, around 15% of them singletons. The study enrolled patients aged 18 to 65 with newly diagnosed hyperthyroidism of under 2 months' duration. Uncontrolled infection, other autoimmune disease, pregnancy or lactation led to exclusion. Thyroid ultrasound, orbital computed tomography, clinical symptoms, and serum thyroxine and TRAb underpinned diagnoses. Comments on this clonotype: What it recognizes is unknown.

The source material was blood. The V and J genes are TRBV28 and TRBJ1-3; D is uncertain. The clonotype originates from a woman in her forties with Graves' hyperthyroidism. The CDR3 region has the DNA TGTGCCAGCAGCCTCCTAGTAGGGAGAAACACCATATATTTT. It specifies CASSLLVGRNTIYF.